A selection of T cell receptor beta chains follows, all from one sample in a study of CD8 T cells in Susac syndrome. In TCRdb, the immunoSEQ multiplex PCR reads were re-called with MiXCR into one record per CDR3 protein. The sample has 200,000 to 300,000 distinct CDR3 sequences, less than 96% seen once. The sequenced sample consisted of CD4+ T cells from PBMCs. These receptors were taken from a human donor with Susac syndrome. Each CDR3 is given with its conserved first and last residue. D genes are given only for firm matches. Part of the rows lack a size; the others show once, few, many or a class for expanded clones.

J gene: TRBJ1-5
D gene: -
clone size: -
V gene: TRBV3-1
CDR3 protein: CASSQVSGGGQPQHF
CDR3 DNA: TGTGCCAGCAGCCAAGTCAGCGGGGGGGGTCAGCCCCAGCATTTT

J gene: TRBJ1-2
D gene: -
clone size: -
V gene: TRBV20-1
CDR3 protein: CSARPTAWGGYTF
CDR3 DNA: TGCAGTGCTAGGCCTACTGCCTGGGGAGGCTACACCTTC

J gene: TRBJ1-5
D gene: -
clone size: -
V gene: TRBV12-3/TRBV12-4
CDR3 protein: CASTRGESGGQPQHF
CDR3 DNA: TGTGCCAGCACACGGGGCGAGAGTGGAGGTCAGCCCCAGCATTTT

J gene: TRBJ2-6
D gene: -
clone size: -
V gene: TRBV11-3
CDR3 protein: CASKGSSGANVLTF
CDR3 DNA: TGTGCCAGCAAGGGGAGCTCAGGGGCCAACGTCCTGACTTTC

J gene: TRBJ1-1
D gene: -
clone size: few
V gene: TRBV12-3/TRBV12-4
CDR3 protein: CASSLGTANTEAFF
CDR3 DNA: TGTGCCAGCAGTTTAGGGACGGCGAACACTGAAGCTTTCTTT

J gene: TRBJ2-3
D gene: TRBD2
clone size: -
V gene: TRBV6-5
CDR3 protein: CASSYPRRGVVSTDTQYF
CDR3 DNA: TGTGCCAGCAGTTACCCCCGTCGGGGGGTAGTAAGCACAGATACGCAGTATTTT

J gene: TRBJ2-7
D gene: TRBD1
clone size: -
V gene: TRBV2
CDR3 protein: CAIRDSPTYEQYF
CDR3 DNA: TGTGCCATCAGGGACAGCCCGACCTACGAGCAGTACTTC

J gene: TRBJ1-1
D gene: -
clone size: -
V gene: TRBV27
CDR3 protein: CASSLMGSQYTEAFF
CDR3 DNA: TGTGCCAGCAGTTTAATGGGGTCACAGTACACTGAAGCTTTCTTT

J gene: TRBJ1-5
D gene: -
clone size: -
V gene: TRBV20-1
CDR3 protein: CSARMVAGVNQPQHF
CDR3 DNA: TGCAGTGCTAGAATGGTAGCGGGGGTTAATCAGCCCCAGCATTTT

J gene: TRBJ2-1
D gene: TRBD2
clone size: -
V gene: TRBV7-9
CDR3 protein: CASSLKREYGYNEQFF
CDR3 DNA: TGTGCCAGCAGCTTAAAGCGGGAGTATGGCTACAATGAGCAGTTCTTC

J gene: TRBJ2-6
D gene: -
clone size: -
V gene: TRBV9
CDR3 protein: CASSGSPGANVLTF
CDR3 DNA: TGTGCCAGCAGCGGCAGTCCTGGGGCCAACGTCCTGACTTTC

J gene: TRBJ2-3
D gene: -
clone size: few
V gene: TRBV7-7
CDR3 protein: CASSLDSTDTQYF
CDR3 DNA: TGTGCTAGCAGCTTAGACAGCACAGATACGCAGTATTTT

J gene: TRBJ2-5
D gene: TRBD2
clone size: -
V gene: TRBV18
CDR3 protein: CASSPWEGVSQETQYF
CDR3 DNA: TGTGCCAGCTCACCATGGGAGGGAGTCTCCCAAGAGACCCAGTACTTC

J gene: TRBJ2-1
D gene: -
clone size: -
V gene: TRBV23-1
CDR3 protein: CATSQGNKRNGNEQFF
CDR3 DNA: TGCGCCACCTCTCAGGGGAACAAGAGGAATGGCAATGAGCAGTTCTTC

J gene: TRBJ2-5
D gene: -
clone size: -
V gene: TRBV15
CDR3 protein: CATSRAPRDKETQYF
CDR3 DNA: TGTGCCACCAGCAGAGCCCCGCGGGACAAAGAGACCCAGTACTTC

J gene: TRBJ2-3
D gene: -
clone size: once
V gene: TRBV18
CDR3 protein: CASSPIFGDTQYF
CDR3 DNA: TGTGCCAGCTCACCAATTTTTGGGGATACGCAGTATTTT

J gene: TRBJ1-5
D gene: -
clone size: -
V gene: TRBV5-1
CDR3 protein: CASSMGEAQPQHF
CDR3 DNA: TGCGCCAGCAGCATGGGGGAGGCTCAGCCCCAGCATTTT

J gene: TRBJ2-3
D gene: -
clone size: -
V gene: TRBV5-1
CDR3 protein: CASSLEGVGSTDTQYF
CDR3 DNA: TGCGCCAGCAGCTTGGAGGGTGTCGGGAGCACAGATACGCAGTATTTT

J gene: TRBJ2-7
D gene: -
clone size: -
V gene: TRBV30
CDR3 protein: CAWTRGEPGRSYEQYF
CDR3 DNA: TGTGCCTGGACGAGGGGAGAACCGGGCCGCTCCTACGAGCAGTACTTC

J gene: TRBJ1-2
D gene: -
clone size: few
V gene: TRBV28
CDR3 protein: CASTLGGDGYTF
CDR3 DNA: TGTGCCAGCACCTTGGGTGGGGATGGCTACACCTTC

J gene: TRBJ1-1
D gene: TRBD1
clone size: -
V gene: TRBV5-1
CDR3 protein: CASSLVRGKNTEAFF
CDR3 DNA: TGCGCCAGCAGCTTGGTCAGGGGGAAGAACACTGAAGCTTTCTTT

J gene: TRBJ2-3
D gene: TRBD2
clone size: -
V gene: TRBV20-1
CDR3 protein: CSARPTSGTRTDTQYF
CDR3 DNA: TGCAGTGCTAGACCAACTAGCGGGACCCGCACAGATACGCAGTATTTT

J gene: TRBJ2-1
D gene: -
clone size: -
V gene: TRBV11-2
CDR3 protein: CASSFLWGEQFF
CDR3 DNA: -

J gene: TRBJ2-5
D gene: TRBD2
clone size: -
V gene: TRBV20-1
CDR3 protein: CSAETSGANQETQYF
CDR3 DNA: TGCAGTGCTGAAACTAGCGGAGCAAACCAAGAGACCCAGTACTTC

J gene: TRBJ2-1
D gene: TRBD2
clone size: -
V gene: TRBV3-1
CDR3 protein: CASSRLPSAGGYNEQFF
CDR3 DNA: TGTGCCAGCAGCCGACTGCCGTCAGCGGGAGGTTACAATGAGCAGTTCTTC

J gene: TRBJ1-1
D gene: -
clone size: -
V gene: TRBV29-1
CDR3 protein: CSVVQQGINTEAFF
CDR3 DNA: TGCAGCGTTGTCCAACAGGGAATTAACACTGAAGCTTTCTTT

J gene: TRBJ2-1
D gene: -
clone size: -
V gene: TRBV14
CDR3 protein: CASSQWSRLQFF
CDR3 DNA: TGTGCCAGCAGCCAATGGAGTAGGCTCCAGTTCTTC

J gene: TRBJ2-1
D gene: TRBD2
clone size: -
V gene: TRBV11-2
CDR3 protein: CASSLASGSYEQFF
CDR3 DNA: TGTGCCAGCTCTCTGGCTAGCGGGAGCTATGAGCAGTTCTTC

J gene: TRBJ2-1
D gene: TRBD2
clone size: -
V gene: TRBV9
CDR3 protein: CASSVGGLTTSYEQFF
CDR3 DNA: TGTGCCAGCAGCGTAGGAGGTCTCACGACTAGCTATGAGCAGTTCTTC

J gene: TRBJ1-3
D gene: -
clone size: -
V gene: TRBV12-3/TRBV12-4
CDR3 protein: CASTGSVRNTIYF
CDR3 DNA: TGTGCCAGCACTGGGAGTGTTCGGAACACCATATATTTT

J gene: TRBJ2-7
D gene: -
clone size: -
V gene: TRBV28
CDR3 protein: CASSLSSRGGSEQYF
CDR3 DNA: TGTGCCAGCAGTTTATCCAGCAGAGGGGGATCTGAGCAGTACTTC

J gene: TRBJ1-2
D gene: TRBD1
clone size: -
V gene: TRBV7-3
CDR3 protein: CASSQETGVGGYTF
CDR3 DNA: TGTGCCAGCAGCCAGGAAACAGGGGTTGGTGGCTACACCTTC

J gene: TRBJ1-2
D gene: -
clone size: -
V gene: TRBV12-3/TRBV12-4
CDR3 protein: CASSYHYGYTF
CDR3 DNA: TGTGCCAGCAGTTATCATTATGGCTACACCTTC

J gene: TRBJ2-1
D gene: TRBD2
clone size: -
V gene: TRBV4-1
CDR3 protein: CASSLVRSGSYNEQFF
CDR3 DNA: TGCGCCAGCAGCCTGGTCCGGAGCGGGAGCTACAATGAGCAGTTCTTC

J gene: TRBJ2-3
D gene: -
clone size: -
V gene: TRBV11-2
CDR3 protein: CASSPTAGPLTDTQYF
CDR3 DNA: TGTGCCAGCAGCCCCACGGCGGGACCGCTCACAGATACGCAGTATTTT

J gene: TRBJ2-5
D gene: -
clone size: -
V gene: TRBV11-3
CDR3 protein: CASSDGETQYF
CDR3 DNA: TGTGCCAGCAGCGACGGGGAGACCCAGTACTTC

J gene: TRBJ2-7
D gene: TRBD2
clone size: -
V gene: TRBV30
CDR3 protein: CAWTTGGGRTRSYEQYF
CDR3 DNA: TGTGCCTGGACCACTGGGGGCGGGAGGACTAGATCCTACGAGCAGTACTTC